The sequence of this T cell receptor beta chain was determined in a study of blood T cell repertoires in COVID-19. Clones were read by immunoSEQ multiplex PCR, and TCRdb kept only the in-frame ones, dropping some. This table has approximately 350,000 clones, about 89% appearing once. Germline CDR1 and CDR2: SEHNR and FQNEAQ (reference sequence). This CDR3 region has 12 residues. After removal of 3 bases from V and 6 bases from J, the junction contained 2 bases not matched to a gene. Remarks on this clone: In the same sample, other DNA sequences code for this CDR3.

The gene calls are TRBV7-9 and TRBJ2-7; 7 nucleotides line up with TRBD1. This sequence originates from a man aged 35 to 55 with acute or convalescent COVID-19. Specimen: peripheral blood. The chain's CDR3 is CASSFTGAEQYF. The CDR3 coding sequence is TGTGCCAGCAGCTTCACAGGGGCCGAGCAGTACTTC.